This TCR beta chain originates from a study of human T cells and chemical hapten exposure. Study background: From small differences in pooled library volume came most of the variation in per-sample TCR yields.

This clonotype was seen many times. The authors' total RNA extraction used unfractionated whole blood. With 1 base clipped from V and 10 bases from J, the junction kept 9 bases outside the gene matches. This CDR3 has 14 amino acids. Germline V lookup: CDR1 SGHRS, CDR2 YFSETQ. From the 5' RACE reads, TCRdb called clonotypes with MiXCR, one entry per CDR3 protein. The sample yields 130,000 or so distinct CDR3 sequences, roughly 4.1% seen once. The TCR was taken from a female donor in good health. The chain recombines TRBV5-1 with TRBJ1-1; 8 bases are shared with TRBD1. The CDR3 DNA sequence: TGCGCCAGCAGCTTGACGGCAGGGGGCCGGGGAGCTTTCTTT. Amino acid sequence: CASSLTAGGRGAFF.